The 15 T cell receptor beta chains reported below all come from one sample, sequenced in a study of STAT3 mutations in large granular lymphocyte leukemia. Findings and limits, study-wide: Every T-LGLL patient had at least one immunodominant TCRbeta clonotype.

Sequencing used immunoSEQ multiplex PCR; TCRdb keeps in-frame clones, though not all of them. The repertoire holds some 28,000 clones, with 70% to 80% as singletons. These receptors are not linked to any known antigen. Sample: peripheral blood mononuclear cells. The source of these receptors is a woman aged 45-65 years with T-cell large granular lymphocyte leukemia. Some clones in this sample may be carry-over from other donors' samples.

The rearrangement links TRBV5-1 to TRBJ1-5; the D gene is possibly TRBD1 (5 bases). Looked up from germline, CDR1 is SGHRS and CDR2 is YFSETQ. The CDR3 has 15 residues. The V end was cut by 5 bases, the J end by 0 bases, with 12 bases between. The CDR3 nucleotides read TGCGCCAGCAGTGAGTGGGGGGATAGCAATCAGCCCCAGCATTTT. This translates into CASSEWGDSNQPQHF.

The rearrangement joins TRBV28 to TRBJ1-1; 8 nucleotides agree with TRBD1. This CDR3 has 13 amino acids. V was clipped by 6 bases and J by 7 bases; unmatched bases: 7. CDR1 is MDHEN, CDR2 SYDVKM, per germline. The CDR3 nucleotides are TGTGCCAGCAGCCTCAACACAGGGGGTGAAGCTTTCTTT. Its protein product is CASSLNTGGEAFF.

The CDR3 loop reads CASSSDRASGKLFF. As DNA, the CDR3 is TGTGCCAGCAGCTCGGACAGGGCGAGTGGAAAACTGTTTTTT. The rearrangement joins TRBV27 to TRBJ1-4; 8 nucleotides match TRBD1. Germline CDR1 reads MNHEY; CDR2 reads SMNVEV (reference sequence). The CDR3 extends over 14 amino acids. The trim removed 6 bases at V and 10 bases at J, leaving 10 bases unmatched.

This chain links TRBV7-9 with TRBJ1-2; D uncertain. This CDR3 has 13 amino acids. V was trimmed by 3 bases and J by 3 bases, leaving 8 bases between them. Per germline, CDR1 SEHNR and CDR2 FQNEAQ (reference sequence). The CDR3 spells CASSLIVHYGYTF. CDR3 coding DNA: TGTGCCAGCAGCTTGATCGTCCACTATGGCTACACCTTC.

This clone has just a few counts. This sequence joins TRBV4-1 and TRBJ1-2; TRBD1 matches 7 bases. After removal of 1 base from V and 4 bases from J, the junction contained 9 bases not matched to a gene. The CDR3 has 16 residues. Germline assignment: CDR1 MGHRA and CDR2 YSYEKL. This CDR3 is CASSQGPGQAFYGYTF. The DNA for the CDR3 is TGCGCCAGCAGCCAAGGACCAGGACAGGCATTCTATGGCTACACCTTC.

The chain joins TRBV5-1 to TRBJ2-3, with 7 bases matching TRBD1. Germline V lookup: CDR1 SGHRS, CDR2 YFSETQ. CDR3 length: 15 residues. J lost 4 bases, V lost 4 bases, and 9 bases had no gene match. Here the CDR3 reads CASSATRQGADTQYF. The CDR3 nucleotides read TGCGCCAGCAGCGCAACTCGACAGGGCGCAGATACGCAGTATTTT.

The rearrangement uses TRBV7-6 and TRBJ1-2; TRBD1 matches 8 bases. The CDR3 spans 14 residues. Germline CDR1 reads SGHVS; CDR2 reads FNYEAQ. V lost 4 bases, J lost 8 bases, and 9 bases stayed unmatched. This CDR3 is CASSSRTGSGGYTF. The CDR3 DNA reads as TGTGCCAGCAGCTCCCGGACAGGGAGCGGAGGCTACACCTTC. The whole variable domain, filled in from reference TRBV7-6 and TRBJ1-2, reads GAGVSQSPRYKVTKRGQDVALRCDPISGHVSLYWYRQALGQGPEFLTYFNYEAQQDKSGLPNDRFSAERPEGSISTLTIQRTEQRDSAMYRCASSSRTGSGGYTFGSGTRLTVV.

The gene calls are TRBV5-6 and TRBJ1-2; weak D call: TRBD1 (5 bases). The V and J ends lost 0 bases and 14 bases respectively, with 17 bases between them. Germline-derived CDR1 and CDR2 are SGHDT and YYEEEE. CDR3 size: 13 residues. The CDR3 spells CASSLAGRHLETF. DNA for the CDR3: TGTGCCAGCAGCTTGGCAGGGCGACACTTAGAGACCTTC.

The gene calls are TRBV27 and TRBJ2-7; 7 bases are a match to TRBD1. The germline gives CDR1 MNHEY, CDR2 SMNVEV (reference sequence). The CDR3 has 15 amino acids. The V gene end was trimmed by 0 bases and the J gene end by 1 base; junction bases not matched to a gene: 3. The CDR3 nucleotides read TGTGCCAGCAGTTTATCGGGACAGAATTCCTACGAGCAGTACTTC. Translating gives CASSLSGQNSYEQYF.

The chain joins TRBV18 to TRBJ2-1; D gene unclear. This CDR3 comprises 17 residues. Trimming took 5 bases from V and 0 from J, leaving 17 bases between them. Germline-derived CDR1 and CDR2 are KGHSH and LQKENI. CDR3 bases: TGTGCCAGCTCAGGTCTAAGTAGGACCAGCTCCTACAATGAGCAGTTCTTC. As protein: CASSGLSRTSSYNEQFF.

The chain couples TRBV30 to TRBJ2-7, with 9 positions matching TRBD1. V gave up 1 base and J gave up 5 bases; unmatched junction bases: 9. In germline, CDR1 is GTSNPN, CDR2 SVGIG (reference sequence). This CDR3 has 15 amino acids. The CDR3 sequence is CAWSGGGTGSHEQYF. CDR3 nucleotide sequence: TGTGCCTGGAGTGGGGGCGGGACAGGGTCCCACGAGCAGTACTTC.

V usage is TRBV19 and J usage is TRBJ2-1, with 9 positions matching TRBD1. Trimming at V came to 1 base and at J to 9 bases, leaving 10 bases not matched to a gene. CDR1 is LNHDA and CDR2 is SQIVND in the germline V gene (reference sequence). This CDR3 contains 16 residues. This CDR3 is CASSIAGQGPQGEQFF. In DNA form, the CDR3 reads TGTGCCAGTAGTATAGCAGGACAGGGGCCACAGGGTGAGCAGTTCTTC. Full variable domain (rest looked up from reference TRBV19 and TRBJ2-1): DGGITQSPKYLFRKEGQNVTLSCEQNLNHDAMYWYRQDPGQGLRLIYYSQIVNDFQKGDIAEGYSVSREKKESFPLTVTSAQKNPTAFYLCASSIAGQGPQGEQFFGPGTRLTVL.

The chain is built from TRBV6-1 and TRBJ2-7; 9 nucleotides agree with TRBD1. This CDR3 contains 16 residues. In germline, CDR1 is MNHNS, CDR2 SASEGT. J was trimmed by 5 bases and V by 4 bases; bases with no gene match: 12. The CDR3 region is CASSGRIPGQGNEQYF. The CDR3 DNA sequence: TGTGCCAGCAGTGGCCGAATTCCGGGACAGGGCAACGAGCAGTACTTC.

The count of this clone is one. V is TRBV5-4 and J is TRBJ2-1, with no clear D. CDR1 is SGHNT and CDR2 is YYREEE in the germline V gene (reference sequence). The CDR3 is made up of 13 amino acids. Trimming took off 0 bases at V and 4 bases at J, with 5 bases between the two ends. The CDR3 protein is CASSLALYNEQFF. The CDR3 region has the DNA TGTGCCAGCAGCTTGGCCTTATACAATGAGCAGTTCTTC.

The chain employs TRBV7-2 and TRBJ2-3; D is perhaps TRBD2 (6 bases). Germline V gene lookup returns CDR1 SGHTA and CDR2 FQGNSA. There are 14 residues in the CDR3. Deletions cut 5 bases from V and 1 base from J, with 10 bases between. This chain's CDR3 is CASSPSGGTDTQYF. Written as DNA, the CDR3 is TGTGCCAGCAGCCCCTCGGGGGGCACAGATACGCAGTATTTT.